This paragraph reports one T cell receptor beta chain. This table comes from immunoSEQ multiplex PCR, and its TCRdb copy is limited to in-frame clones, with some not included. The table lists tens of thousands of clones, around 89% of them singletons. The data are from a study of T cell changes during pregnancy in multiple sclerosis. The CDR3 consists of 15 residues. Trimming removed 5 bases at V and 4 bases at J, with 17 bases between. Germline V CDR1 and CDR2: SEHNR, FQNEAQ (reference sequence). Sequences were derived from peripheral blood, sampled in the first trimester of pregnancy. The V call is TRBV7-9, the J call TRBJ1-2; the D gene is possibly TRBD1 (6 bases). This TCR was sampled from a female donor in good health, enrolled as a control in a pregnancy study. CDR3 DNA: TGTGCCAGCAGCGTAAAAGGGGGAGCCCTCTATGGCTACACCTTC. This codes for CASSVKGGALYGYTF.